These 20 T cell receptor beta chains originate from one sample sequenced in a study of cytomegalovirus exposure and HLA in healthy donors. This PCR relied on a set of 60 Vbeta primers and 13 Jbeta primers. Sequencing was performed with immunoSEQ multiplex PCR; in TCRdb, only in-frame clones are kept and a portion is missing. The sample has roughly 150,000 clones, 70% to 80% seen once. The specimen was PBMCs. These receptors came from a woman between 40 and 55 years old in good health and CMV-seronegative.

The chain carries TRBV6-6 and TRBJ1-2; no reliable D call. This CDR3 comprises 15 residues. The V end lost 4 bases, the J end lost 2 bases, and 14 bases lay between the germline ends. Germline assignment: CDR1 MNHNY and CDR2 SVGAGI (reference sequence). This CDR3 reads CASSSPEKQNYGYTF. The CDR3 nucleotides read TGTGCCAGCAGTTCCCCGGAGAAGCAGAACTATGGCTACACCTTC.

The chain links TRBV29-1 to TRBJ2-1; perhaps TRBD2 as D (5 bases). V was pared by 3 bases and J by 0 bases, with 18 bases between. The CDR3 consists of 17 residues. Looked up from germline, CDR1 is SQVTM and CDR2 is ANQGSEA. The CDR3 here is CSVEGEERSSSYNEQFF. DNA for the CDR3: TGCAGCGTTGAGGGTGAGGAGCGGAGCAGCTCCTACAATGAGCAGTTCTTC.

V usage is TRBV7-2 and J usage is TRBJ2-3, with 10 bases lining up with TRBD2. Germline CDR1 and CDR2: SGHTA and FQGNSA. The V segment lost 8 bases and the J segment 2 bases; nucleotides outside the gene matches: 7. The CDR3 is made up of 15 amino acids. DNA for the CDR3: TGTGCCAGCCGAGCGGGAGGGGGATACACAGATACGCAGTATTTT. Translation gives CASRAGGGYTDTQYF.

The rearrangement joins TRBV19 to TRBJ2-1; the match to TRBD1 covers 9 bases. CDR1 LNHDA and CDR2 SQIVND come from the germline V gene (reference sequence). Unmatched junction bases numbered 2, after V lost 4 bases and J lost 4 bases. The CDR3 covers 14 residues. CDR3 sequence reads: CASSNGQGYNEQFF. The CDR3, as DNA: TGTGCCAGTAGTAACGGACAGGGGTACAATGAGCAGTTCTTC. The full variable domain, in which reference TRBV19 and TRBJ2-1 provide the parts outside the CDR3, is DGGITQSPKYLFRKEGQNVTLSCEQNLNHDAMYWYRQDPGQGLRLIYYSQIVNDFQKGDIAEGYSVSREKKESFPLTVTSAQKNPTAFYLCASSNGQGYNEQFFGPGTRLTVL.

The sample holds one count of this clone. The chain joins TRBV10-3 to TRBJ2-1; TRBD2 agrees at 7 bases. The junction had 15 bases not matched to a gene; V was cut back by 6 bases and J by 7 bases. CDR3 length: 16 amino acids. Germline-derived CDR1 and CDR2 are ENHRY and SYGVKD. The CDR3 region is CAISPHGTTTENEQFF. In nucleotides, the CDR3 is TGTGCCATCAGCCCTCACGGGACTACGACGGAAAATGAGCAGTTCTTC.

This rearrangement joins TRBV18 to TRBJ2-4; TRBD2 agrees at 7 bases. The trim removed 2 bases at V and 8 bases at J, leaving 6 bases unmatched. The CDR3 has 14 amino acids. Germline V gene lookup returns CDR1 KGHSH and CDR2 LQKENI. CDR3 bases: TGTGCCAGCTCACCAGGGAGGGTTCGGGACATTCAGTACTTC. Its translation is CASSPGRVRDIQYF.

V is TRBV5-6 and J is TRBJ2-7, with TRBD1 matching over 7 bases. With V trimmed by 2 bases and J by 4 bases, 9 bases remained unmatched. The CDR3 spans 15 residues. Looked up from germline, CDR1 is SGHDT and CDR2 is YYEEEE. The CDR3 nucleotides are TGTGCCAGCAGCTTTGCCACAGGGGAGAGGTACGAGCAGTACTTC. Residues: CASSFATGERYEQYF.

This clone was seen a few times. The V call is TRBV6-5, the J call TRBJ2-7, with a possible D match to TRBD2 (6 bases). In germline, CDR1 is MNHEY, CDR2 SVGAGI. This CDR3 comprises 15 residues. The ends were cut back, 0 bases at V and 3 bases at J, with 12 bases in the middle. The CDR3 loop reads CASSYSEGLDYEQYF. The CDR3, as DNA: TGTGCCAGCAGTTACTCGGAGGGACTCGACTACGAGCAGTACTTC.

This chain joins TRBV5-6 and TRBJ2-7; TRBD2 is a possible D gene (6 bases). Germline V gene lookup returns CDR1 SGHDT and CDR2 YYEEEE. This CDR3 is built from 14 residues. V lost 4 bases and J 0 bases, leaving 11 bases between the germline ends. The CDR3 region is CASSQGLVSYEQYF. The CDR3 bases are TGTGCCAGCAGCCAGGGACTCGTCTCCTACGAGCAGTACTTC.

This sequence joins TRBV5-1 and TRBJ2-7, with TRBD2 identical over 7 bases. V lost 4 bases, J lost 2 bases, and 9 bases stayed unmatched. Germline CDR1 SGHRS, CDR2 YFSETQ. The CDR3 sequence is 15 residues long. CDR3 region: CASSPEAGRPYEQYF. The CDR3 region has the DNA TGCGCCAGCAGCCCGGAAGCGGGGAGACCCTACGAGCAGTACTTC.

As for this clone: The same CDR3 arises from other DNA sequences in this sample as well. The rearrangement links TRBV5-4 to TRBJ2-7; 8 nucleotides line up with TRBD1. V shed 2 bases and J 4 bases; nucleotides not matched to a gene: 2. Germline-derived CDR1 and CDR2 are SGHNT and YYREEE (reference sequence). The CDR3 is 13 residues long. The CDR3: CASSLDRGYEQYF. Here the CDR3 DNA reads TGTGCCAGCAGCTTAGACAGGGGATACGAGCAGTACTTC.

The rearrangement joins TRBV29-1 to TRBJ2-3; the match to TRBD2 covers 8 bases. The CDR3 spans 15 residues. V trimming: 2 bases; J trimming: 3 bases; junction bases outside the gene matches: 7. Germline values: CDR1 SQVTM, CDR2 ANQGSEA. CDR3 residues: CSVEPAGAGTDTQYF. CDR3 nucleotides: TGCAGCGTTGAACCAGCGGGGGCTGGTACAGATACGCAGTATTTT.

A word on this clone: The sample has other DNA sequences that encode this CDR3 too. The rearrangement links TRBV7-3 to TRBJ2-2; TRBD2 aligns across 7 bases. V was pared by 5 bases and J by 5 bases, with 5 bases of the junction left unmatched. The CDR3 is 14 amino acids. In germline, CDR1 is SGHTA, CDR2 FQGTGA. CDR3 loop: CASSPWEGTGELFF. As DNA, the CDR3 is TGTGCCAGCAGCCCCTGGGAGGGGACCGGGGAGCTGTTTTTT.

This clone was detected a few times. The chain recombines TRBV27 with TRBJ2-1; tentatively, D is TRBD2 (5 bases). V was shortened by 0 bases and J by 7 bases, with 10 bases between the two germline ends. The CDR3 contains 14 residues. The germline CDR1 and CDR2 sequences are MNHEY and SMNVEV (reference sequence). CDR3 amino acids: CASSLSGVWNEQFF. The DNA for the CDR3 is TGTGCCAGCAGTTTATCGGGAGTTTGGAATGAGCAGTTCTTC.

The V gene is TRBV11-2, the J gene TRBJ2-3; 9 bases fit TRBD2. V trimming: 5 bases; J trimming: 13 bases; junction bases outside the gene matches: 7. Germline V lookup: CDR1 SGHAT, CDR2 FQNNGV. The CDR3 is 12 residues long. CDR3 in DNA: TGTGCCAGCAGCAATAGCGGGAGTCCGAAGTATTTT. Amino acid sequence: CASSNSGSPKYF. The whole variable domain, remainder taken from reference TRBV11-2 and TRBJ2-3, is EAGVAQSPRYKIIEKRQSVAFWCNPISGHATLYWYQQILGQGPKLLIQFQNNGVVDDSQLPKDRFSAERLKGVDSTLKIQPAKLEDSAVYLCASSNSGSPKYFGPGTRLTVL.

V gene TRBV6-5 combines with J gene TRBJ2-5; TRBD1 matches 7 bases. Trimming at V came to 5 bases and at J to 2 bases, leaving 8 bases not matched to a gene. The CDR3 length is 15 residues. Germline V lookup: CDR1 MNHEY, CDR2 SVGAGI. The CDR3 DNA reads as TGTGCCAGCAGTGTTGTCGACAGGGTTCAAGAGACCCAGTACTTC. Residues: CASSVVDRVQETQYF.

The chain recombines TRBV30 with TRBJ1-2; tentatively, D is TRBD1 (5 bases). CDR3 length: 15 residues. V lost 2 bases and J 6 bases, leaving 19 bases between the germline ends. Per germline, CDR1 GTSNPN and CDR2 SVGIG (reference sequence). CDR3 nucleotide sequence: TGTGCCTGGAGTTACGGGTTACAGGACCGAAATGGCTACACCTTC. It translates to CAWSYGLQDRNGYTF. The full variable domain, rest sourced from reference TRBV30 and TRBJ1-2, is SQTIHQWPATLVQPVGSPLSLECTVEGTSNPNLYWYRQAAGRGLQLLFYSVGIGQISSEVPQNLSASRPQDRQFILSSKKLLLSDSGFYLCAWSYGLQDRNGYTFGSGTRLTVV.

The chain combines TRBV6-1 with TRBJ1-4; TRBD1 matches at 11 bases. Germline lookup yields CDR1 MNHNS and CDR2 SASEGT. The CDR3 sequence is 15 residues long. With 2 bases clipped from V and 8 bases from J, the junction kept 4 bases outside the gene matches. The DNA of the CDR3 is TGTGCCAGCAGTGAATATGGGACAGGGGGAGAAAAACTGTTTTTT. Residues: CASSEYGTGGEKLFF.

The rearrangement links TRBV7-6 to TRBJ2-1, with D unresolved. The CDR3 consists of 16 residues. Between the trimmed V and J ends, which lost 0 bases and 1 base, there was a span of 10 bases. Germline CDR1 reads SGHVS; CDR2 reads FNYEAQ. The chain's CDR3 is CASSLASIGSYNEQFF. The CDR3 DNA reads TGTGCCAGCAGCTTAGCCTCAATCGGGTCCTACAATGAGCAGTTCTTC.

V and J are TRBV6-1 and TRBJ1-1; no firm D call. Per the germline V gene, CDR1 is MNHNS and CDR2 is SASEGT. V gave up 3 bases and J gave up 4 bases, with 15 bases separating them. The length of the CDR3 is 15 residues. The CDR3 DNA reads TGTGCCAGCAGTGATCGGGAGGTGGTTGGCACTGAAGCTTTCTTT. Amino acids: CASSDREVVGTEAFF.